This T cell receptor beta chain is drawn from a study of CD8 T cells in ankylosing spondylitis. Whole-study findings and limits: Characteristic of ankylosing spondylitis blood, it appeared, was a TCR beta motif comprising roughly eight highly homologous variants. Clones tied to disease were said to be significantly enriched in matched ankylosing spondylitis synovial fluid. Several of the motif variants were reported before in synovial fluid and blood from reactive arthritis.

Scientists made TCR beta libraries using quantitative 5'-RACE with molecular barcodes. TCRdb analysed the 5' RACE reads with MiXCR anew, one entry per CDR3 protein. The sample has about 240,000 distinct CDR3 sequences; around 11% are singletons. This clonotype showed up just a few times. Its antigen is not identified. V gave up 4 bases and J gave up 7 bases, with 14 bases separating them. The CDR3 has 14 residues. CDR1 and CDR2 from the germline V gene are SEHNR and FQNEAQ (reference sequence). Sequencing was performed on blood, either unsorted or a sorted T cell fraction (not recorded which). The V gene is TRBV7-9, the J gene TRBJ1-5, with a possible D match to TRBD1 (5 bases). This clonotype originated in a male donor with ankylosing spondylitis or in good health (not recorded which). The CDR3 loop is CASSSVLEGQPQHF. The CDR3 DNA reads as TGTGCCAGCAGCTCCGTATTGGAGGGGCAGCCCCAGCATTTT.